Shown below are 13 T cell receptor beta chains from a single sample sequenced in a study of blood T cell repertoires in COVID-19. Sequenced by immunoSEQ multiplex PCR; TCRdb stores in-frame clones only, minus some. Here the sample spans more than 200,000 clones, 65% to 85% being singletons. Material for sequencing was peripheral blood. Receptors originate from a man between 50 and 59 years old with active or convalescent COVID-19.

The chain joins TRBV2 to TRBJ2-5, with 8 bases fitting TRBD2. Germline V CDR1 and CDR2: SNHLY, FYNNEI. This CDR3 comprises 13 residues. V shed 6 bases, J shed 5 bases, and the junction held 5 bases outside the gene matches. CDR3: CASRVTSGETQYF. The CDR3 coding sequence is TGTGCCAGCAGGGTTACTAGCGGCGAGACCCAGTACTTC.

V and J are TRBV27 and TRBJ1-6; TRBD1 matches at 8 bases. Germline lookup yields CDR1 MNHEY and CDR2 SMNVEV (reference sequence). CDR3 length: 14 residues. V lost 6 bases, J lost 5 bases, and 3 bases stayed unmatched. Here the CDR3 DNA reads TGTGCCAGCAGATCGACAGGGGATAATTCACCCCTCCACTTT. Residues: CASRSTGDNSPLHF.

This clone was seen a handful of times. The chain employs TRBV30 and TRBJ1-2; 9 bases fit TRBD1. The V and J ends lost 0 bases and 4 bases, in that order; junction bases with no gene match: 3. CDR3 size: 14 residues. Germline V gene lookup returns CDR1 GTSNPN and CDR2 SVGIG (reference sequence). The CDR3 sequence: CAWSVGTGIYGYTF. In DNA form, the CDR3 reads TGTGCCTGGAGTGTAGGGACAGGGATCTATGGCTACACCTTC.

The chain recombines TRBV7-2 with TRBJ2-3; D gene uncertain. Looked up from germline, CDR1 is SGHTA and CDR2 is FQGNSA. V was trimmed by 2 bases and J by 2 bases, leaving 5 bases between them. The CDR3 contains 13 residues. CDR3 coding DNA: TGTGCCAGCAGCTTACGAGACACAGATACGCAGTATTTT. This encodes CASSLRDTDTQYF. Full variable domain (missing parts from reference TRBV7-2 and TRBJ2-3): GAGVSQSPSNKVTEKGKDVELRCDPISGHTALYWYRQSLGQGLEFLIYFQGNSAPDKSGLPSDRFSAERTGGSVSTLTIQRTQQEDSAVYLCASSLRDTDTQYFGPGTRLTVL.

The table lists this clone with a count of one. The chain links TRBV5-1 to TRBJ2-6, with D possibly TRBD2 on 5 matching bases. Germline CDR1 and CDR2: SGHRS and YFSETQ. This CDR3 has 16 amino acids. V was cut by 2 bases and J by 0 bases, with 9 bases left in between. CDR3 nucleotide sequence: TGCGCCAGCAGCTTTGGGAGCGTCTCTGGGGCCAACGTCCTGACTTTC. Amino acid sequence: CASSFGSVSGANVLTF.

The chain couples TRBV29-1 to TRBJ1-3, with D tentatively TRBD1 (5 bases). The CDR3 is made up of 14 amino acids. CDR1 SQVTM and CDR2 ANQGSEA come from the germline V gene. Between the trimmed V and J ends, which lost 6 bases and 0 bases, there was a span of 12 bases. CDR3 sequence reads: CSVSQTASGNTIYF. The CDR3 nucleotides are TGCAGCGTCTCTCAGACAGCCTCTGGAAACACCATATATTTT. Filled out from reference TRBV29-1 and TRBJ1-3, the complete variable domain reads SAVISQKPSRDICQRGTSLTIQCQVDSQVTMMFWYRQQPGQSLTLIATANQGSEATYESGFVIDKFPISRPNLTFSTLTVSNMSPEDSSIYLCSVSQTASGNTIYFGEGSWLTVV.

The rearrangement uses TRBV7-2 and TRBJ1-5, with a weak D call TRBD1 (5 bases). The germline CDR1 and CDR2 sequences are SGHTA and FQGNSA. V was clipped by 6 bases and J by 3 bases, with 12 bases between them. The CDR3 totals 14 residues. CDR3 sequence reads: CASSSRVSNQPQHF. In nucleotides, the CDR3 is TGTGCCAGCAGTTCCAGGGTGTCCAATCAGCCCCAGCATTTT. The whole variable domain, remainder taken from reference TRBV7-2 and TRBJ1-5, is GAGVSQSPSNKVTEKGKDVELRCDPISGHTALYWYRQSLGQGLEFLIYFQGNSAPDKSGLPSDRFSAERTGGSVSTLTIQRTQQEDSAVYLCASSSRVSNQPQHFGDGTRLSIL.

The rearrangement joins TRBV18 to TRBJ2-1, with 8 bases aligning to TRBD1. J lost 6 bases, V lost 5 bases, and 9 bases had no gene match. The germline V gene encodes CDR1 KGHSH and CDR2 LQKENI. The CDR3 has 15 amino acids. The CDR3 DNA follows: TGTGCCAGCTCATCTACCCCGGGACAGGTCAATGAGCAGTTCTTC. This sequence encodes CASSSTPGQVNEQFF.

The gene calls are TRBV30 and TRBJ2-2; TRBD1 aligns across 10 bases. Germline trimming cut 8 bases from V and 8 bases from J; bases unmatched to any gene: 17. The CDR3 covers 16 residues. Germline V gene lookup returns CDR1 GTSNPN and CDR2 SVGIG (reference sequence). The DNA for the CDR3 is TGTGCCGCTCGACTTAGGACAGGGGGTTATTCTGGGGAGCTGTTTTTT. This translates into CAARLRTGGYSGELFF.

V is TRBV7-2 and J is TRBJ2-4, with D tentatively TRBD1 (5 bases). There are 17 residues in the CDR3. CDR1 SGHTA and CDR2 FQGNSA come from the germline V gene. V was cut by 5 bases and J by 7 bases, with 24 bases left in between. DNA for the CDR3: TGTGCCAGCAGCCAATATTATTGGGGCAATCCAAACAACATTCAGTACTTC. Its translation is CASSQYYWGNPNNIQYF.

The J gene is TRBJ1-1, the V gene TRBV6-1; 8 bases are a match to TRBD1. V shed 2 bases, J shed 6 bases, and the junction held 8 bases outside the gene matches. The CDR3 is 15 amino acids. CDR1 is MNHNS and CDR2 is SASEGT in the germline V gene. CDR3 region: CASSEQGAMRAEAFF. CDR3 DNA sequence: TGTGCCAGCAGTGAACAGGGGGCCATGAGGGCTGAAGCTTTCTTT.

J is TRBJ2-1 and V is TRBV6-1, with 7 bases lining up with TRBD1. The CDR3 runs to 14 residues. J gave up 9 bases and V 3 bases, and 8 bases lay outside the gene matches. Germline loops: CDR1 MNHNS, CDR2 SASEGT. CDR3 protein: CASSEVAGGGEQFF. CDR3 bases: TGTGCCAGCAGTGAGGTGGCAGGGGGTGGTGAGCAGTTCTTC.

The gene calls are TRBV9 and TRBJ2-6; D gene unclear. Germline V lookup: CDR1 SGDLS, CDR2 YYNGEE. V was cut by 4 bases and J by 0 bases, with 11 bases left in between. The CDR3 has 16 residues. CDR3 nucleotide sequence: TGTGCCAGCAGCCCCCGACCGGGCTCTGGGGCCAACGTCCTGACTTTC. Translated: CASSPRPGSGANVLTF.